This T cell receptor beta chain stems from a study of T-cell reconstitution after alpha-beta-depleted transplantation in children. Findings and caveats of the study: About two months after transplant, alpha-beta T cells reportedly came from several hundred expanded graft clones. Surviving thymic progenitors and recipient T cells were the source of high TCRbeta diversity at day 60 in some patients. At one year after transplant, newly produced T cells mostly accounted for T-cell counts and diversity.

Germline CDR1 reads SGHDT; CDR2 reads YYEEEE. The length of the CDR3 is 13 residues. Trimming left V 4 bases short and J 12 bases short, with 19 bases between. In this sample, this clonotype turned up a few times. Its antigen is undetermined. TCRbeta library preparation incorporated unique molecular identifiers. In TCRdb, the PCR reads were re-called with MiXCR into one record per CDR3 protein. The table lists about 830,000 distinct CDR3 sequences, under 20% of them singletons, with approximately 4.5% in the top ten. The source material was PBMCs, mostly from graft donor cells, sampled 360 days after TCRalphabeta/CD19-depleted stem cell transplant. V is TRBV5-6 and J is TRBJ1-1; D may be TRBD1 (6 bases). This TCR was sampled from a male patient between 5 and 17 years old who had a stem cell transplant for acute lymphoblastic leukemia, so the T cells may come from the graft donor. CDR3 residues: CASSAGQHLDPFF. The CDR3 DNA is TGTGCCAGCAGCGCCGGACAGCATCTTGATCCTTTCTTT.